One sample yielded the 9 T cell receptor beta chains listed below, sequenced in a study of T cells in Graves' hyperthyroidism and ophthalmopathy (dated by TCRdb to about 2019). Preparation of the library involved multiplex PCR. These reads were obtained on an Illumina HiSeq 2000. Amplification of TCR beta CDR3 regions was carried out from RNA transcripts. The TCR CDR3 was subjected to a first round of RT-PCR using the HTBI primer set and the Qiagen OneStep RT-PCR kit. In TCRdb, the public reads were trimmed at Q25 with fastp and aligned with MiXCR, with productive beta chains retained. Here each entry gathers all rows of one CDR3 protein and keeps the most common genes and DNA. For this sample the table gives roughly 380,000 distinct CDR3 sequences, of which about 15% were detected only once. The ten largest clonotypes hold about 10% of the sample. The sample consisted of blood. These receptors originate from a woman aged 60-70 years with Graves' hyperthyroidism.

This clonotype was detected ten times or more. The rearrangement joins TRBV5-1 to TRBJ1-2; D possibly corresponds to TRBD1 (5 bases). Per germline, CDR1 SGHRS and CDR2 YFSETQ. V was shortened by 0 bases and J by 6 bases, with 12 bases between the two germline ends. The CDR3 runs to 14 residues. The chain's CDR3 is CASSLDQGRDGYTF. The CDR3 coding sequence is TGCGCCAGCAGCTTGGACCAGGGAAGGGATGGCTACACCTTC.

This clonotype was counted many times. The chain employs TRBV30 and TRBJ2-5; 9 nucleotides match TRBD2. V gave up 7 bases and J gave up 7 bases; unmatched junction bases: 10. The germline gives CDR1 GTSNPN, CDR2 SVGIG (reference sequence). This CDR3 has 13 residues. The CDR3 loop reads CASPGLATGTQYF. CDR3 coding DNA: TGTGCCTCACCGGGACTAGCAACCGGGACCCAGTACTTC.

The sample holds many counts of this clonotype. The chain is built from TRBV7-9 and TRBJ2-1, with D unclear. CDR1 SEHNR and CDR2 FQNEAQ come from the germline V gene (reference sequence). The CDR3 runs 10 residues. The V end was cut by 5 bases, the J end by 6 bases, with 2 bases between. CDR3 sequence (DNA): TGTGCCAGCAGCACCAATGAGCAGTTCTTC. It translates to CASSTNEQFF.

This clonotype was seen at least ten times. This chain uses TRBV18 with TRBJ2-1; 7 positions agree with TRBD2. The V gene's germline CDR1 is KGHSH and CDR2 LQKENI. Trimming at V came to 3 bases and at J to 5 bases, leaving 1 base not matched to a gene. The CDR3 runs to 13 residues. CDR3: CASSPAGDNEQFF. The CDR3 DNA reads as TGTGCCAGCTCACCCGCGGGGGACAATGAGCAGTTCTTC. The whole variable domain, filled in from reference TRBV18 and TRBJ2-1, reads NAGVMQNPRHLVRRRGQEARLRCSPMKGHSHVYWYRQLPEEGLKFMVYLQKENIIDESGMPKERFSAEFPKEGPSILRIQQVVRGDSAAYFCASSPAGDNEQFFGPGTRLTVL.

This clonotype was recorded many times. The chain uses TRBV18 and TRBJ2-1, with D tentatively TRBD2 (5 bases). The germline V gene encodes CDR1 KGHSH and CDR2 LQKENI. Trimming stripped 4 bases from V and 4 bases from J, with 14 bases between. This CDR3 contains 15 residues. The CDR3 loop is CASSLVGVGYNEQFF. CDR3 in DNA: TGTGCCAGCTCACTTGTGGGAGTAGGTTACAATGAGCAGTTCTTC.

This clonotype was observed at least ten times. CDR3 sequence reads: CSARGGHTQYF. The CDR3 DNA is TGCAGTGCCCGGGGCGGACATACGCAGTATTTT. The V gene is TRBV20-1, the J gene TRBJ2-3; D tentatively reads TRBD1 or TRBD2 (5 bases each). From germline, CDR1 is DFQATT and CDR2 SNEGSKA (reference sequence). The CDR3 extends over 11 amino acids. V lost 6 bases to trimming and J lost 7 bases, with 11 bases between them.

With respect to this clonotype: Just one base apart from a much larger clone, this may be a read error. This rearrangement joins TRBV6-1 to TRBJ1-1, with a weak D call TRBD1 (6 bases). This CDR3 spans 14 amino acids. Germline values: CDR1 MNHNS, CDR2 SASEGT. V was trimmed by 6 bases and J by 1 base, leaving 12 bases between them. The CDR3, as DNA: TGTGCCAGCAGGGTAGGACAGCCGAACACTGAAGCTTTCTTT. This sequence encodes CASRVGQPNTEAFF.

There are many counts of this clonotype. The junction does not match germline at one end; this may be a read error. The genes are TRBV4-1 and TRBJ1-2; 9 bases are a match to TRBD1. CDR1 is MGHRA, CDR2 YSYEKL, per germline. This CDR3 contains 13 residues. The CDR3 region has the DNA TGTGCCAGCAGCCAGGGACAGGGCTATGGCTACACCTTC. It translates to CASSQGQGYGYTF.

There are a few counts of this clonotype. This may arise from a read error, as a much more abundant clone is one base away. The CDR3 loop is CASSVGQGNYGYTF. The CDR3 DNA sequence: TGTGCCAGCAGCGTAGGACAGGGGAACTATGGCTACACCTTC. J is TRBJ1-2 and V is TRBV9; the match to TRBD1 covers 8 bases. The junction had 0 bases not matched to a gene; V was cut back by 0 bases and J by 2 bases. This CDR3 region has 14 residues. Germline V gene lookup returns CDR1 SGDLS and CDR2 YYNGEE.